Reported below is one T cell receptor (beta chain). As yet, its antigen is unknown. Clones were read by immunoSEQ multiplex PCR, and TCRdb kept only the in-frame ones, dropping some. The profile shows 140,000 to 150,000 clones, 92% of them singletons. This specimen belongs to a study of T cell responses to AZD1222 COVID-19 vaccine. Points from the study as a whole: Clonal diversity was possibly underestimated; the donors were predominantly white British and more often female. Two doses of AZD1222 preceded a rise in Spike-specific TCR breadth and depth. Sampling captured repertoires only after the peak T cell response.

Germline CDR1 MNHNY, CDR2 SVGAGI (reference sequence). This CDR3 spans 13 amino acids. V gave up 7 bases and J gave up 5 bases, with 14 bases separating them. The sequencing used peripheral blood, collected 28 days after the second AZD1222 dose. The chain recombines TRBV6-6 with TRBJ1-1, with a possible D match to TRBD1 (6 bases). The clonotype comes from an adult who received the AZD1222 COVID-19 vaccine. The CDR3 loop is CASIPGQGTEAFF. CDR3 in DNA: TGTGCCAGCATCCCGGGGCAGGGGACTGAAGCTTTCTTT.